Described below is a single T cell receptor (beta chain) sequence and its context. Its target is unknown. Other DNA sequences of this sample code for an identical CDR3. It was with 60 Vbeta and 13 Jbeta primers that the PCR ran. Generated by immunoSEQ multiplex PCR, the TCRdb table keeps only in-frame clones and is missing some. The sample lists about 170,000 clones; approximately 84% were seen once. V was trimmed by 0 bases and J by 4 bases, leaving 7 bases between them. The germline gives CDR1 MNHEY, CDR2 SMNVEV (reference sequence). The CDR3 is 14 residues long. The data belong to a study of cytomegalovirus exposure and HLA in healthy donors. Study results and limitations: Follow-up analysis later connected one missense variant in DCLRE1C with trimming of TCR beta V- and J-genes.

Sequenced sample: PBMCs. The rearrangement joins TRBV27 to TRBJ1-5; no clear D gene. This receptor was obtained from a girl between 5 and 17 years old in good health and CMV-seropositive. The CDR3 region has the DNA TGTGCCAGCAGTTTATCCGAGGGTAATCAGCCCCAGCATTTT. As protein: CASSLSEGNQPQHF.